This T cell receptor beta chain was recovered during a study of T cells in Graves' hyperthyroidism and ophthalmopathy. Template material for amplifying TCR beta CDR3 regions consisted of RNA transcripts. First-round RT-PCR targeting the TCR CDR3 was performed with the HTBI primer set. TCRdb analysed the multiplex PCR reads with MiXCR anew, one entry per CDR3 protein. The repertoire holds about 560,000 distinct CDR3 sequences, with about a sixth as singletons. Newly diagnosed patients aged 18 to 65 had hyperthyroidism of under 2 months' duration. Sequencing input: blood. The sequence derives from a young woman with Graves' hyperthyroidism.

CDR3 region: CASRPQGALGNQPQHF. In nucleotides, the CDR3 is TGTGCCAGCAGGCCACAGGGGGCTTTAGGAAATCAGCCCCAGCATTTT. This rearrangement joins TRBV27 to TRBJ1-5; 9 bases align to TRBD1. The germline gives CDR1 MNHEY, CDR2 SMNVEV (reference sequence). The CDR3 runs to 16 residues. V lost 6 bases to trimming and J lost 4 bases; unmatched junction nucleotides: 10.